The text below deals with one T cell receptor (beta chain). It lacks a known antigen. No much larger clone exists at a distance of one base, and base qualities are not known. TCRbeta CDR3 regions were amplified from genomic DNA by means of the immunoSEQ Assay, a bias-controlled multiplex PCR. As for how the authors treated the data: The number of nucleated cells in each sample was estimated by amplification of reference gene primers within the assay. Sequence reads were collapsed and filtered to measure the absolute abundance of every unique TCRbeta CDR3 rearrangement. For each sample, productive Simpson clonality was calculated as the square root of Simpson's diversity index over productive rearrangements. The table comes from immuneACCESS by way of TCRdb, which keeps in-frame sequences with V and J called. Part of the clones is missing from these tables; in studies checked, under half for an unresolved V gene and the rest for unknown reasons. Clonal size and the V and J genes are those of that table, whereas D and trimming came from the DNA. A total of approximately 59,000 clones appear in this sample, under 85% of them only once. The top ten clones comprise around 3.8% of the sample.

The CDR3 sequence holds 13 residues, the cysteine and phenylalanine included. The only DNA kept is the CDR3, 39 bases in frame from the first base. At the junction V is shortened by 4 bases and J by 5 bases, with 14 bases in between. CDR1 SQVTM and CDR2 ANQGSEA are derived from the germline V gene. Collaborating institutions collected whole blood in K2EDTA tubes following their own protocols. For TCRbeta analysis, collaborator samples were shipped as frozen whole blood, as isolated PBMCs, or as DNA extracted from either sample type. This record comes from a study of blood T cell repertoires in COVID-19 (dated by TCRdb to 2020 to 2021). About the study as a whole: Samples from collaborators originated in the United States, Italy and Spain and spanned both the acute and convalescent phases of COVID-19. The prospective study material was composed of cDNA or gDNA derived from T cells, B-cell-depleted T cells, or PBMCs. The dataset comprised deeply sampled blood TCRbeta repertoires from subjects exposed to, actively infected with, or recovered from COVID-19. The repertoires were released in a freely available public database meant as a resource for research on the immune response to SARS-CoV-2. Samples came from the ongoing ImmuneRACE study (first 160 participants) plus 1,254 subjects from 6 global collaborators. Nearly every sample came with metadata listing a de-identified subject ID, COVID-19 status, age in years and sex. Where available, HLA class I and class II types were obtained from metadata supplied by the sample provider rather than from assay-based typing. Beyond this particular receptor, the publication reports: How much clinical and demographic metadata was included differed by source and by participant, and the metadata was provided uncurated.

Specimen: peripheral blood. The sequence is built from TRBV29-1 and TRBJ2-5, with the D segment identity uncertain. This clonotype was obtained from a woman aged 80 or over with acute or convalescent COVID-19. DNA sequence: TGCAGCGTTGCGTTGAGCTCCGGGGAGACCCAGTACTTC. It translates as CSVALSSGETQYF.